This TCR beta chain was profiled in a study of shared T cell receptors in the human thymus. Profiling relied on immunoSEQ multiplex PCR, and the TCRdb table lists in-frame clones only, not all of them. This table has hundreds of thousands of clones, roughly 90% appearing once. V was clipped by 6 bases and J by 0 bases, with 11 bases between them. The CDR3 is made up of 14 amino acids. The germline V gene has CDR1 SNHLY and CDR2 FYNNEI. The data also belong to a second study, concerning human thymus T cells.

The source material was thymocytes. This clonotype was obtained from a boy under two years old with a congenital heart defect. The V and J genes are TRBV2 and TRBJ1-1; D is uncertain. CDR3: CASSRPTMNTEAFF. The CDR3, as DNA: TGTGCCAGCAGCAGGCCTACAATGAACACTGAAGCTTTCTTT.